This T cell receptor beta chain derives from a study of T cell changes during pregnancy in multiple sclerosis (dated by TCRdb to about 2019). About the full investigation: In women with multiple sclerosis, the researchers looked at how the T cell repertoire shifted as pregnancy progressed.

According to the germline V gene (reference sequence), CDR1 reads SGHNT and CDR2 reads YYREEE. From the cysteine through the phenylalanine, the CDR3 covers 13 amino acids. Only the CDR3 region is kept as DNA, spanning 39 bases read in frame from base 1. V sheds 7 bases and J sheds 2 bases, leaving 9 bases between their ends. This clone appeared once. Its binding antigen is unknown. No quality values exist for individual bases; no much larger clone is one base distant. The method was the immunoSEQ multiplex PCR assay. In its TCRdb copy, this immuneACCESS table keeps in-frame sequences only and misses some clones. Where compared with another copy, unresolved V genes explain less than half of these, and the others have no known cause. The sample includes roughly 100,000 clones, with approximately 89% observed a single time. Together, the top ten hold about 3.5% of the sample.

The V and J genes are TRBV5-4 and TRBJ2-2, with TRBD1 as a weak D call on 6 bases. Material: peripheral blood, obtained after pregnancy. The receptor was derived from a female donor with multiple sclerosis, enrolled in a pregnancy study. CDR3 loop: CASRTANTGELFF. The DNA sequence reads TGTGCCAGCCGGACAGCAAACACCGGGGAGCTGTTTTTT.